Listed below are T cell receptor beta chains from one sample, sequenced in a study of identical twins. Each CDR3 protein is one row after TCRdb ran MiXCR on the 5' RACE reads. The profile shows roughly 500,000 distinct CDR3 sequences, around 20% of them singletons. This sample was also put to use in a study of T cells expressing NK-cell markers.

Input material: CD4+ T cells sorted from blood. These receptors all come from a woman younger than 30 in good health. The CDR3 runs from the conserved cysteine through the conserved F or W. The D gene is left open where the match is weak. Clone size is shown for a subset of rows, as once, few, many or a class of expanded clone.

NA NA TRBJ2-1 TRBV6-2/TRBV6-3 CASSYLGSSYNEQFF TGTGCCAGCAGTTATCTAGGCAGCTCCTACAATGAGCAGTTCTTC
few NA TRBJ2-3 TRBV4-3 CASSQDLGKTDTQYF TGCGCCAGCAGCCAAGATTTGGGGAAAACAGATACGCAGTATTTT
NA TRBD2 TRBJ2-3 TRBV5-1 CASSPSGTSVATQYF TGCGCCAGCAGCCCATCCGGGACTAGTGTAGCTACGCAGTATTTT
few NA TRBJ2-5 TRBV4-2 CASSQDLRRGPAQETQYF TGTGCCAGCAGCCAAGATCTAAGGCGGGGGCCGGCCCAAGAGACCCAGTACTTC
NA TRBD1 TRBJ1-1 TRBV18 CASSPPSRQGRLVAFF TGTGCCAGCTCACCCCCCTCAAGACAGGGACGGTTAGTAGCTTTCTTT
NA NA TRBJ2-7 TRBV10-3 CAISESQGTHEQYF TGTGCCATCAGTGAGAGTCAGGGGACCCACGAGCAGTACTTC
few TRBD2 TRBJ2-1 TRBV4-3 CASSQALAESSYNEQFF TGCGCCAGCAGCCAAGCTCTAGCGGAGAGCTCCTACAATGAGCAGTTCTTC
few NA TRBJ1-6 TRBV20-1 CSAADGSSSPLHF TGCAGTGCTGCTGACGGATCCTCTTCACCCCTCCACTTT
few NA TRBJ1-2 TRBV15 CATSSLISEYYGYTF TGTGCCACCAGCAGTCTCATCTCGGAATACTATGGCTACACCTTC
NA NA TRBJ2-5 TRBV7-8 CASSFRSTRETQYF TGTGCCAGCAGCTTCAGGAGTACCCGGGAGACCCAGTACTTC
few TRBD2 TRBJ2-3 TRBV7-9 CASSFRLAGARTDTQYF TGTGCCAGCAGCTTCCGACTAGCGGGGGCGCGCACAGATACGCAGTATTTT
many NA TRBJ2-1 TRBV5-1 CASSFPPYNEQFF TGTGCCAGCAGCTTCCCTCCTTACAATGAGCAGTTCTTC
few NA TRBJ2-5 TRBV6-5 CASSSLDLRETQYF TGTGCCAGCAGTTCCCTTGACTTGCGGGAGACCCAGTACTTC
NA NA TRBJ2-7 TRBV6-5 CASSYGGLYEQYF TGTGCCAGCAGTTACGGGGGGCTCTACGAGCAGTACTTC
NA TRBD1 TRBJ2-1 TRBV18 CASSPGQGIRQFF TGTGCCAGCTCACCTGGACAGGGGATTAGGCAGTTCTTC
few TRBD1 TRBJ1-4 TRBV20-1 CSASRQGAQSEKLFF TGCAGTGCTAGCCGTCAGGGGGCTCAAAGTGAAAAACTGTTTTTT
NA NA TRBJ2-5 TRBV7-6 CASSLDRERETQYF TGTGCCAGCAGCTTAGACAGGGAGAGAGAGACCCAGTACTTC
NA TRBD2 TRBJ2-1 TRBV12-3/TRBV12-4 CASSFGLAGGEQFF TGTGCCAGCAGCTTCGGACTAGCGGGAGGCGAGCAGTTCTTC
few NA TRBJ1-1 TRBV12-3/TRBV12-4 CATRRGEAFF TGTGCCACCCGTCGGGGCGAAGCTTTCTTT
many TRBD2 TRBJ2-5 TRBV10-3 CAISDPTSMGTQYF TGTGCCATCAGTGACCCGACTAGCATGGGGACCCAGTACTTC
NA TRBD1 TRBJ2-7 TRBV27 CASSGTGVNEQYF TGTGCCAGCAGCGGGACAGGCGTGAACGAGCAGTACTTC
many NA TRBJ2-3 TRBV18 CASSPGLASTDTQYF TGTGCCAGCTCACCAGGTCTAGCGAGCACAGATACGCAGTATTTT
NA TRBD2 TRBJ2-5 TRBV7-2 CASSLGSLAGAETQYF TGTGCCAGCAGCTTAGGATCCTTAGCGGGGGCAGAGACCCAGTACTTC
NA TRBD2 TRBJ2-5 TRBV20-1 CSASRLAGQETQYF TGCAGTGCTTCCCGACTAGCGGGGCAAGAGACCCAGTACTTC
NA TRBD2 TRBJ2-3 TRBV20-1 CSATVSGTSLDTQYF TGCAGTGCTACGGTTTCGGGGACTAGCTTGGATACGCAGTATTTT
NA NA TRBJ2-1 TRBV6-1 CASSRAAPVYNEQFF TGTGCCAGCAGTCGAGCGGCTCCCGTGTACAATGAGCAGTTCTTC
few TRBD1 TRBJ1-1 TRBV20-1 CSARNRGGNTEAFF TGCAGTGCTAGGAACAGGGGAGGGAACACTGAAGCTTTCTTT
few TRBD1 TRBJ1-2 TRBV9 CASSASLKGADHGYTF TGTGCCAGCAGCGCGAGCCTCAAGGGGGCGGATCACGGCTACACCTTC
NA NA TRBJ2-1 TRBV20-1 CSASDYGEQFF TGCAGTGCTAGCGACTATGGTGAGCAGTTCTTC
NA TRBD1 TRBJ2-2 TRBV3-1 CASSRRQGPNTGELFF TGTGCCAGCAGTCGGAGACAGGGACCGAACACCGGGGAGCTGTTTTTT
NA TRBD2 TRBJ2-1 TRBV7-2 CASSLQIAGVKNEQFF TGTGCCAGCAGCCTGCAGATAGCGGGAGTAAAGAATGAGCAGTTCTTC
NA NA TRBJ1-3 TRBV10-3 CAITVGSGNTIYF TGTGCCATCACTGTCGGTTCTGGAAACACCATATATTTT
many TRBD1 TRBJ1-2 TRBV5-1 CASSLGQVNYGYTF TGCGCCAGCAGCCTGGGACAGGTTAACTATGGCTACACCTTC
few TRBD2 TRBJ2-3 TRBV9 CASSPRGDRTDTQYF TGTGCCAGCAGCCCACGGGGGGACCGCACAGATACGCAGTATTTT
few NA TRBJ2-5 TRBV20-1 CSAPPPGGTQYF TGCAGTGCCCCACCTCCCGGGGGGACCCAGTACTTC